This TCR beta chain comes out of a study of cytomegalovirus exposure and HLA in healthy donors. Study summary: Membership in the Caucasian-associated ancestry cluster was found for around four fifths of 300 to 400 genotyped donors.

The CDR3 contains 18 residues. Per the germline V gene, CDR1 is MGHRA and CDR2 is YSYEKL. V gave up 5 bases and J gave up 0 bases, with 20 bases separating them. This PCR relied on a set of 60 Vbeta primers and 13 Jbeta primers. TCRdb's table, derived via immunoSEQ multiplex PCR, lists solely in-frame clones and lacks some. The sample consists of roughly 150,000 clones, around four fifths of them appearing once. These donors counted as nominally healthy when sampled, but unrecorded immune exposures were likely. The rearrangement links TRBV4-1 to TRBJ2-1; maybe TRBD2 (6 bases). This receptor was taken from a boy aged 2-15 years in good health and CMV-seronegative. Material for sequencing was PBMCs. CDR3 bases: TGCGCCAGCAGCTACGGGGCGCCGGGAGCGGTCTCCTACAATGAGCAGTTCTTC. The encoded protein is CASSYGAPGAVSYNEQFF.